The source of this T cell receptor (beta chain) is a study of Graves' ophthalmopathy and Graves' hyperthyroidism. This clonotype was detected ten times or more. TCR beta CDR3 amplification used RNA transcripts. HTBI primers served in a first-round RT-PCR, which a second-round multiplex PCR followed. TCRdb re-analysed the multiplex PCR reads in MiXCR, keeping a single row per CDR3 protein. The data hold about 480,000 distinct CDR3 sequences, with about 15% observed a single time. The CDR3 extends over 16 amino acids. The ends lost 0 bases at V and 4 bases at J; junction bases unmatched: 3. The germline V gene encodes CDR1 MNHEY and CDR2 SVGAGI.

The chain recombines TRBV6-5 with TRBJ2-5; 12 bases agree with TRBD2. The receptor was derived from a woman under 40 with Graves' ophthalmopathy. The sample consisted of blood. The CDR3 nucleotides read TGTGCCAGCAGTTACTCGACTAGCGGGAGAGGAGAGACCCAGTACTTC. As protein: CASSYSTSGRGETQYF.